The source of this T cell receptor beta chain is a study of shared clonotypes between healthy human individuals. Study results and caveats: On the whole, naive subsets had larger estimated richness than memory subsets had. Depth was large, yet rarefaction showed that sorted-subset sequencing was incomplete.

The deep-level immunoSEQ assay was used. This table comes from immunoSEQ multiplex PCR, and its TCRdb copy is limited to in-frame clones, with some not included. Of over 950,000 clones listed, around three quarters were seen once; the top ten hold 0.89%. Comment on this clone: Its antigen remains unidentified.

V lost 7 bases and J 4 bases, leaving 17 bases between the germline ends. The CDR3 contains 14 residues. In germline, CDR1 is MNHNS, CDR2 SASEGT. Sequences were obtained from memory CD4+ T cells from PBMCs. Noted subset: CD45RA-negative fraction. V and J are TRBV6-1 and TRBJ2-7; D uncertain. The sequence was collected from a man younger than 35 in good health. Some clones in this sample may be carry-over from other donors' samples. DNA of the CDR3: TGTGCCAGCACCCACCGTTCCCGCGGATACGAGCAGTACTTC. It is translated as CASTHRSRGYEQYF.